These T cell receptor beta chains were read from a single sample in a study of T cell responses to AZD1222 COVID-19 vaccine. Clones were read by immunoSEQ multiplex PCR, and TCRdb kept only the in-frame ones, dropping some. Altogether under 200,000 clones are present, more than 70% being singletons, with the ten largest covering about 24%. Sequenced here: peripheral blood, sampled 28 days after the second AZD1222 dose. These receptors were obtained from an adult who received the AZD1222 COVID-19 vaccine. The CDR3 runs from the conserved cysteine through the conserved F or W. The D gene is left open where the match is weak. Size is stated for part of the rows, as once, few or many counts, or as a class when the clone is expanded.

TRBV10-3	-	TRBD2	TRBJ2-2	CATGVAGHTNTGELFF	TGTGCCACCGGGGTAGCGGGGCATACGAACACCGGGGAGCTGTTTTTT
TRBV16	-	TRBD2	TRBJ2-3	CASSHGRPRDGTDTQYF	TGTGCCAGCAGCCACGGGAGGCCGCGGGATGGCACAGATACGCAGTATTTT
TRBV5-6	-	-	TRBJ1-5	CASSLVSDSNQPQHF	TGTGCCAGCAGCTTGGTTTCGGATAGCAATCAGCCCCAGCATTTT
TRBV3-1/TRBV3-2	-	-	TRBJ2-2	CASSQDQGGPSRGELFF	TGTGCCAGCAGCCAAGACCAGGGGGGCCCCTCCCGCGGGGAGCTGTTTTTT
TRBV29-1	-	-	TRBJ1-1	CSVEFGNTEAFF	TGCAGCGTTGAGTTTGGGAACACTGAAGCTTTCTTT
TRBV5-1	-	TRBD2	TRBJ2-5	CASSLGPGGETQYF	TGCGCCAGCAGCTTGGGACCGGGAGGCGAGACCCAGTACTTC
TRBV6-2/TRBV6-3	-	-	TRBJ2-7	CASSSAGFGHYEQYF	TGTGCCAGCAGTTCTGCAGGGTTTGGTCACTACGAGCAGTACTTC
TRBV7-2	-	TRBD2	TRBJ2-7	CASSRTSGNYEQYF	TGTGCCAGCAGCCGGACTAGCGGGAACTACGAGCAGTACTTC
TRBV5-1	-	TRBD1	TRBJ2-5	CASSPQTGLETQYF	TGCGCCAGCAGCCCCCAGACAGGGCTGGAGACCCAGTACTTC
TRBV4-1	few	TRBD1	TRBJ2-4	CASSQVEQGLNIQYF	TGCGCCAGCAGCCAGGTGGAACAGGGGTTAAACATTCAGTACTTC
TRBV29-1	few	-	TRBJ1-4	CSVGMTNEKLFF	TGCAGCGTCGGGATGACTAATGAAAAACTGTTTTTT
TRBV5-4	-	TRBD2	TRBJ2-1	CASSPFFAGGGEQFF	TGTGCCAGCAGCCCCTTTTTTGCGGGAGGGGGGGAGCAGTTCTTC
TRBV25-1	-	-	TRBJ2-1	CASSNWGLSSYNEQFF	TGTGCCAGCAGTAATTGGGGGTTAAGCTCCTACAATGAGCAGTTCTTC
TRBV5-1	-	-	TRBJ2-2	CASREPSNTGELFF	TGCGCCAGCCGGGAACCCTCGAACACCGGGGAGCTGTTTTTT
TRBV6-5	-	TRBD1	TRBJ2-2	CASSSQGAGELFF	TGTGCCAGCAGTTCTCAGGGGGCCGGGGAGCTGTTTTTT
TRBV9	-	-	TRBJ2-2	CASSIPWGGKERINTGELFF	TGTGCCAGCAGTATCCCGTGGGGCGGGAAAGAACGAATTAACACCGGGGAGCTGTTTTTT
TRBV6-5	once	TRBD1	TRBJ1-2	CASSPRDRDNGYTF	TGTGCCAGCAGTCCCCGAGACAGGGATAATGGCTACACCTTC
TRBV6-5	-	TRBD1	TRBJ1-1	CASSIGQGNTEAFF	TGTGCCAGCAGTATAGGACAGGGGAACACTGAAGCTTTCTTT
TRBV3-1/TRBV3-2	-	-	TRBJ2-7	CASSRRDGTYEQYF	TGTGCCAGCAGCCGGCGGGACGGCACCTACGAGCAGTACTTC
TRBV28	-	TRBD2	TRBJ2-1	CASSTSGLYNEQFF	TGTGCCAGCAGCACTAGCGGGCTTTACAATGAGCAGTTCTTC
TRBV18	-	-	TRBJ1-4	CASSPTAGNEKLFF	TGTGCCAGCTCACCAACGGCGGGTAATGAAAAACTGTTTTTT